Following are 9 T cell receptor beta chains from one sample sequenced in a study of T cell repertoires in cytomegalovirus infection. Antigens for these TCRs are unknown. TCRdb fed the reads into MiXCR, producing one record per CDR3 protein. This sample has a few hundred thousand distinct CDR3 sequences, with 25% to 35% found just once. The sample in question was cultured PBMCs, obtained from culture after CMV antigen stimulation. All receptors come from a human donor in good health (CMV status not recorded). Some clones in this sample may be carry-over from other donors' samples.

This clonotype appeared many times. V is TRBV7-2 and J is TRBJ2-1, with 11 positions matching TRBD2. Germline-derived CDR1 and CDR2 are SGHTA and FQGNSA. The CDR3 consists of 15 residues. J lost 5 bases, V lost 5 bases, and 5 bases had no gene match. The CDR3 DNA is TGTGCCAGCAGCGCCGGGACTAGCGGCAACAATGAGCAGTTCTTC. Its protein is CASSAGTSGNNEQFF.

This clonotype was recorded a few times. The chain recombines TRBV7-3 with TRBJ2-5; TRBD1 agrees at 8 bases. In germline, CDR1 is SGHTA, CDR2 FQGTGA. The CDR3 runs to 14 residues. The V gene end was trimmed by 5 bases and the J gene end by 1 base; junction bases not matched to a gene: 3. Here the CDR3 reads CASSLTGGQETQYF. In DNA, the CDR3 is TGTGCCAGCAGCCTCACAGGGGGCCAAGAGACCCAGTACTTC.

This clonotype was seen many times. The J gene is TRBJ1-5, the V gene TRBV19; the match to TRBD1 covers 9 bases. Looked up from germline, CDR1 is LNHDA and CDR2 is SQIVND (reference sequence). This CDR3 is built from 16 residues. Unmatched junction bases numbered 7, after V lost 5 bases and J lost 2 bases. The CDR3 sequence: CASSPDRGGGNQPQHF. In DNA form, the CDR3 reads TGTGCCAGTAGTCCAGACAGGGGGGGGGGCAATCAGCCCCAGCATTTT.

This clonotype has at least ten counts. V usage is TRBV7-2 and J usage is TRBJ2-3, with 14 bases that match TRBD2. This CDR3 comprises 17 residues. Trimming took 3 bases from V and 6 from J; bases not matched to a gene: 8. CDR1 and CDR2 from the germline V gene are SGHTA and FQGNSA. The CDR3 DNA follows: TGTGCCAGCAGCTTTGGACTAGCGGGAGGTGGGTCTGATACGCAGTATTTT. It yields the protein CASSFGLAGGGSDTQYF.

The chain joins TRBV20-1 to TRBJ2-7; 9 bases agree with TRBD2. The CDR3 contains 16 residues. Trimming took 5 bases from V and 6 from J; bases not matched to a gene: 17. Per germline, CDR1 DFQATT and CDR2 SNEGSKA (reference sequence). CDR3: CSAGVVESGRYCEQYF. CDR3 nucleotides: TGCAGTGCTGGGGTTGTGGAGAGCGGGAGGTATTGCGAGCAGTACTTC.

This clonotype was observed a few times. V is TRBV6-1 and J is TRBJ1-1; D is undetermined. Trimming took 2 bases from V and 12 from J, leaving 19 bases between them. Germline lookup yields CDR1 MNHNS and CDR2 SASEGT. This CDR3 contains 14 residues. The CDR3 loop is CASSETDEGAYSFF. The CDR3 region has the DNA TGTGCCAGCAGTGAAACGGATGAGGGAGCCTACTCTTTCTTT.

Ten or more counts support this clonotype. The V call is TRBV7-9, the J call TRBJ2-7, with D perhaps matching TRBD2 (7 bases). CDR1 is SEHNR and CDR2 is FQNEAQ in the germline V gene (reference sequence). The CDR3 loop spans 14 amino acids. Trimming shortened V by 5 bases and J by 3 bases, and 14 bases separated the two germline ends. In nucleotides, the CDR3 is TGTGCCAGCAGCAAGCGGGACATGGACTACGAGCAGTACTTC. Its protein product is CASSKRDMDYEQYF.

The gene calls are TRBV7-9 and TRBJ1-2, with 10 nucleotides matching TRBD1. Germline CDR1 and CDR2: SEHNR and FQNEAQ (reference sequence). This CDR3 spans 16 amino acids. Germline trimming cut 7 bases from V and 4 bases from J; bases unmatched to any gene: 12. The chain's CDR3 is CASTPGQGVSGYGYTF. The CDR3 DNA sequence: TGTGCCAGCACCCCTGGACAGGGGGTGAGTGGCTATGGCTACACCTTC.

V is TRBV18 and J is TRBJ1-2; 7 nucleotides match TRBD1. The germline V gene has CDR1 KGHSH and CDR2 LQKENI. The CDR3 is made up of 14 amino acids. J gave up 5 bases and V 3 bases, and 6 bases lay outside the gene matches. The CDR3 DNA is TGTGCCAGCTCACCCGGACAGGCCGGATATGGCTACACCTTC. Translation gives CASSPGQAGYGYTF.